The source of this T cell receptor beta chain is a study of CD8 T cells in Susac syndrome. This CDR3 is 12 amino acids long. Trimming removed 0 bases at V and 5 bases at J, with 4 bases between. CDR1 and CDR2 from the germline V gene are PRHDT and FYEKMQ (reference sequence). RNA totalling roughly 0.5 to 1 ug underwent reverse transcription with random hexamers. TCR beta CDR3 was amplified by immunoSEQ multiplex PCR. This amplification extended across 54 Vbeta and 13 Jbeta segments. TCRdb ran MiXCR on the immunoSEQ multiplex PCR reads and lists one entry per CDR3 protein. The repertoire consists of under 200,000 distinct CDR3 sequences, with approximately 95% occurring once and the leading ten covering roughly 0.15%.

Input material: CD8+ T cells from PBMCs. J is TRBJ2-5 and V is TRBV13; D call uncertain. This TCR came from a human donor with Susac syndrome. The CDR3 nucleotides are TGTGCCAGCAGCTTAGGTCCGGAGACCCAGTACTTC. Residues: CASSLGPETQYF.